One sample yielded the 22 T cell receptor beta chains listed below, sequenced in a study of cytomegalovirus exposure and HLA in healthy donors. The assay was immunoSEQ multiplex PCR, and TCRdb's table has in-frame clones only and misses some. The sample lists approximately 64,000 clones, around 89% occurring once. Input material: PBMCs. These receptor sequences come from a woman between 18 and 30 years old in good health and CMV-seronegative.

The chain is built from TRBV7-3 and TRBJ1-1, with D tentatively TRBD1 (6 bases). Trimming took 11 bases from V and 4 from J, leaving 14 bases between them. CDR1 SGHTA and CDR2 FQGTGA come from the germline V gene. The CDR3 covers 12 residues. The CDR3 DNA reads TGTGCCGTACGGCGGGGGCCCACTGAAGCTTTCTTT. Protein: CAVRRGPTEAFF. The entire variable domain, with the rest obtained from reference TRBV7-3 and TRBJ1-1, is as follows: GAGVSQTPSNKVTEKGKYVELRCDPISGHTALYWYRQSLGQGPEFLIYFQGTGAADDSGLPNDRFFAVRPEGSVSTLKIQRTERGDSAVYLCAVRRGPTEAFFGQGTRLTVV.

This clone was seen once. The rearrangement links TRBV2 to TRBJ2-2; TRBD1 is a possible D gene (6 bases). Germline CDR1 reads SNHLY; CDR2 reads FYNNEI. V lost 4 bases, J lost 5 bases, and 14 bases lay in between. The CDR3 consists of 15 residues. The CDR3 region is CASSGGRGLTGELFF. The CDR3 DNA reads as TGTGCCAGCAGTGGTGGCAGGGGTTTAACCGGGGAGCTGTTTTTT.

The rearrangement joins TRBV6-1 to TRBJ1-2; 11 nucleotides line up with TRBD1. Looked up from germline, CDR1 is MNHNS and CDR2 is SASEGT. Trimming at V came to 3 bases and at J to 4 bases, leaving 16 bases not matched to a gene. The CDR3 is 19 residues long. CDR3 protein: CASSDLRTGGRVEGYGYTF. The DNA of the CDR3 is TGTGCCAGCAGTGATTTACGGACAGGGGGCAGAGTGGAGGGCTATGGCTACACCTTC.

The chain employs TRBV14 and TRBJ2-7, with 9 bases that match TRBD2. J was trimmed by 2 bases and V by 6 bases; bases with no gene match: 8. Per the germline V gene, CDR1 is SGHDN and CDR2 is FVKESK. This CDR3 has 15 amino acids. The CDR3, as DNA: TGTGCCAGCAGTGAGACTCTAGCGGGGCCCTACGAGCAGTACTTC. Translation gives CASSETLAGPYEQYF.

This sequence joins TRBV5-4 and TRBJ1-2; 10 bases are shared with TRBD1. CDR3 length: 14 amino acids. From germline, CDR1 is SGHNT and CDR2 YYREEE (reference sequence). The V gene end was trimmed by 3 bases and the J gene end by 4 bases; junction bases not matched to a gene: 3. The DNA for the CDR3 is TGTGCCAGCAGCTCGGACAGGGGGTCCTATGGCTACACCTTC. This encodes CASSSDRGSYGYTF.

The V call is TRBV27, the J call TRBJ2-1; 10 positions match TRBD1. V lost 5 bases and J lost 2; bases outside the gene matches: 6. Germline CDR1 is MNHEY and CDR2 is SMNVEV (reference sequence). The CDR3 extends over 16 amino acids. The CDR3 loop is CASSPRDRGPYNEQFF. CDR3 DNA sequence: TGTGCCAGCAGTCCACGGGACAGGGGACCCTACAATGAGCAGTTCTTC.

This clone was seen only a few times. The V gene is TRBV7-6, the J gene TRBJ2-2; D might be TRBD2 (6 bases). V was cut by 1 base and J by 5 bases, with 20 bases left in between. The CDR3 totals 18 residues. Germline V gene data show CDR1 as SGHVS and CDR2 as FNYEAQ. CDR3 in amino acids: CASSLGRGGTIGTGELFF. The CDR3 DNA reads TGTGCCAGCAGCTTAGGCCGTGGAGGGACGATCGGGACCGGGGAGCTGTTTTTT.

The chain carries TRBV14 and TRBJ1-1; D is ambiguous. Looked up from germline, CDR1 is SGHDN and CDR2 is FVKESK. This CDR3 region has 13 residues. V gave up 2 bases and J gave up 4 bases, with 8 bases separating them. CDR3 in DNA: TGTGCCAGCAGCCAATATATCCGCACTGAAGCTTTCTTT. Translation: CASSQYIRTEAFF.

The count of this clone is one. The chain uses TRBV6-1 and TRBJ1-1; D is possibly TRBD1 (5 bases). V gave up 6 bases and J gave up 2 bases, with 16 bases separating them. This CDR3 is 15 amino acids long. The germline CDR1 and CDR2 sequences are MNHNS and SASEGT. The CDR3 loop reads CASSTIRGTNTEAFF. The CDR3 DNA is TGTGCCAGCAGCACGATTAGGGGCACTAACACTGAAGCTTTCTTT.

CDR3 DNA: TGTGCCAGCGGAGAGGGGGCGCGGGGGAACACTGAAGCTTTCTTT. Its translation is CASGEGARGNTEAFF. This sequence joins TRBV6-6 and TRBJ1-1; 7 nucleotides align to TRBD1. Germline trimming cut 8 bases from V and 1 base from J; bases unmatched to any gene: 10. CDR1 is MNHNY, CDR2 SVGAGI, per germline (reference sequence). The CDR3 runs 15 residues.

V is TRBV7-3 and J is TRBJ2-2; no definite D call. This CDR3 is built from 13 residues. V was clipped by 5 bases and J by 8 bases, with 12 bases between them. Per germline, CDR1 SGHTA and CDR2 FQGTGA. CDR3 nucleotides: TGTGCCAGCAGCGCCACAGTAACGGGGGAGCTGTTTTTT. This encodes CASSATVTGELFF.

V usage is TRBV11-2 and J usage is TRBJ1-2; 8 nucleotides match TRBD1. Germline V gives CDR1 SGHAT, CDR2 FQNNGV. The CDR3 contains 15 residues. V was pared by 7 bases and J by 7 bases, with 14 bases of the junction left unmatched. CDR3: CASTNYRDRSPGYTF. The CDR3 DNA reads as TGTGCCAGCACCAATTACCGGGACAGGTCCCCTGGCTACACCTTC.

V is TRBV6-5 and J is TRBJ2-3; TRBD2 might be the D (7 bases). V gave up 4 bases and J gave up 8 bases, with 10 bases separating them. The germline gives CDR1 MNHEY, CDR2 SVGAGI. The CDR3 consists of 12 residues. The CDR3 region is CASSLGGGTQYF. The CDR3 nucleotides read TGTGCCAGCAGTTTGGGAGGGGGTACGCAGTATTTT.

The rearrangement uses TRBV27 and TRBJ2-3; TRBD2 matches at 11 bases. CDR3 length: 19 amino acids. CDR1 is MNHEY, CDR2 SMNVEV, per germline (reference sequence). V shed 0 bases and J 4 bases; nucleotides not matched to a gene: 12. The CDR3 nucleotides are TGTGCCAGCAGTTTATCTCAAACTTTACTACTAGCGGGGGCAGATACGCAGTATTTT. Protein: CASSLSQTLLLAGADTQYF.

CDR3 coding DNA: TGTGCCAGCGAAGGAGGGAGCAATCAGCCCCAGCATTTT. Translation: CASEGGSNQPQHF. The chain is built from TRBV28 and TRBJ1-5; no clear D. V lost 8 bases, J lost 1 base, and 9 bases lay in between. The V gene's germline CDR1 is MDHEN and CDR2 SYDVKM. The CDR3 length is 13 residues. Combining the CDR3 with reference TRBV28 and TRBJ1-5 gives the whole variable domain DVKVTQSSRYLVKRTGEKVFLECVQDMDHENMFWYRQDPGLGLRLIYFSYDVKMKEKGDIPEGYSVSREKKERFSLILESASTNQTSMYLCASEGGSNQPQHFGDGTRLSIL.

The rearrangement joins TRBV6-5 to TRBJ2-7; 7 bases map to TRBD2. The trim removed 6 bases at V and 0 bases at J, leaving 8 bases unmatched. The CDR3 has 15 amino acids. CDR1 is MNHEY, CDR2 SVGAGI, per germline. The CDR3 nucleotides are TGTGCCAGCAGACCCGGGACTATAAGCTCCTACGAGCAGTACTTC. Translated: CASRPGTISSYEQYF.

In DNA form, the CDR3 reads TGTGCCTGGAGCGGGGGGGCAACAGATACGCAGTATTTT. Its protein product is CAWSGGATDTQYF. The rearrangement links TRBV30 to TRBJ2-3; TRBD2 matches 8 bases. CDR1 GTSNPN and CDR2 SVGIG come from the germline V gene (reference sequence). V lost 3 bases to trimming and J lost 3 bases; unmatched junction nucleotides: 2. The CDR3 spans 13 residues. The variable domain in full, with the rest retrieved from reference TRBV30 and TRBJ2-3, is SQTIHQWPATLVQPVGSPLSLECTVEGTSNPNLYWYRQAAGRGLQLLFYSVGIGQISSEVPQNLSASRPQDRQFILSSKKLLLSDSGFYLCAWSGGATDTQYFGPGTRLTVL.

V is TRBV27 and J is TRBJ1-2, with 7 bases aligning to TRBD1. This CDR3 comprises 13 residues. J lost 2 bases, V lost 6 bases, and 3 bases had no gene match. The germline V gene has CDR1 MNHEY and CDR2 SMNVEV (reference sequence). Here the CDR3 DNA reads TGTGCCAGCAGGCTGACAGGGAACTATGGCTACACCTTC. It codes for CASRLTGNYGYTF.

The CDR3 loop is CAWSVLNTEAFF. CDR3 DNA sequence: TGTGCCTGGAGTGTTTTAAACACTGAAGCTTTCTTT. V is TRBV30 and J is TRBJ1-1; no firm D call. CDR3 length: 12 residues. V was cut by 0 bases and J by 2 bases, with 4 bases left in between. The germline V gene encodes CDR1 GTSNPN and CDR2 SVGIG (reference sequence).

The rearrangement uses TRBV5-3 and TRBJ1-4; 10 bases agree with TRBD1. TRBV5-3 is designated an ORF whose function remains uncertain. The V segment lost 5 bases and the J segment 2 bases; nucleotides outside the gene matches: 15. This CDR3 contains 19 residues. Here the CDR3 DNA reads TGTGCCAGAAGAGCAACATCCGGGACAGGGGAAATGACTAATGAAAAACTGTTTTTT. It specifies CARRATSGTGEMTNEKLFF.

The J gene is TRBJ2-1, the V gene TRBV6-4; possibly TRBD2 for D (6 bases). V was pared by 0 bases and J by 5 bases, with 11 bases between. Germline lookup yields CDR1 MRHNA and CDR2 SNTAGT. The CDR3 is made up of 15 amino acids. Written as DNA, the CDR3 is TGTGCCAGCAGTGACTCCTTGGCGGGGAACAATGAGCAGTTCTTC. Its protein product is CASSDSLAGNNEQFF.

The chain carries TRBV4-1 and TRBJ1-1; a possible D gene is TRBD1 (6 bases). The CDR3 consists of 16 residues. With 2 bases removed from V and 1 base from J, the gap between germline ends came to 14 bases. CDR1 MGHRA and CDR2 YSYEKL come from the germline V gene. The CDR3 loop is CASSQPPGTQNTEAFF. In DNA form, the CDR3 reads TGCGCCAGCAGCCAACCCCCCGGGACACAGAACACTGAAGCTTTCTTT.